A single sample gave rise to the 2 T cell receptor beta chains below, sequenced in a study of shared clonotypes between healthy human individuals. The repertoire was sequenced with immunoSEQ multiplex PCR; TCRdb's copy has only in-frame clones and lacks some. The sample yields approximately 2.4 million clones, approximately 94% seen once. The source material was naive CD4+ T cells sorted from blood. Subset reported: CD45RA+ positively selected. These receptor sequences come from a man between 18 and 29 years old in good health.

The V gene is TRBV5-5, the J gene TRBJ2-1, with 8 bases that match TRBD2. Germline V gene sequence: CDR1 SGHKS, CDR2 YYEKEE (reference sequence). The CDR3 is 15 amino acids. The V and J ends lost 2 bases and 2 bases, in that order; junction bases with no gene match: 3. In nucleotides, the CDR3 is TGTGCCAGCAGCTTTAGCGGGAACCCCTACAATGAGCAGTTCTTC. Its protein is CASSFSGNPYNEQFF.

The V and J genes are TRBV30 and TRBJ2-2; 9 nucleotides line up with TRBD1. With 5 bases clipped from V and 0 bases from J, the junction kept 4 bases outside the gene matches. There are 15 residues in the CDR3. Germline V gene data show CDR1 as GTSNPN and CDR2 as SVGIG (reference sequence). CDR3: CAWEQGAPNTGELFF. The CDR3 DNA is TGTGCCTGGGAACAGGGGGCGCCGAACACCGGGGAGCTGTTTTTT.